This T cell receptor beta chain emerged from a study of blood T cell repertoires in COVID-19. Across the whole study: PBMCs, B-cell-depleted T cells, or T cells provided the cDNA or gDNA that made up the material.

The germline V gene has CDR1 MNHEY and CDR2 SVGAGI. With 6 bases clipped from V and 3 bases from J, the junction kept 4 bases outside the gene matches. This CDR3 comprises 15 residues. Produced via immunoSEQ multiplex PCR; TCRdb's table is partial and in-frame only. The sample shows a few hundred thousand clones, roughly nine tenths of them seen only once. The receptor was derived from a woman in her 40s who had recovered from COVID-19. The chain links TRBV6-5 to TRBJ1-5, with 11 nucleotides matching TRBD1. Sample: peripheral blood. This CDR3 reads CASRGTGGSNQPQHF. For the CDR3, the DNA is TGTGCCAGCAGAGGGACAGGGGGTTCCAATCAGCCCCAGCATTTT.